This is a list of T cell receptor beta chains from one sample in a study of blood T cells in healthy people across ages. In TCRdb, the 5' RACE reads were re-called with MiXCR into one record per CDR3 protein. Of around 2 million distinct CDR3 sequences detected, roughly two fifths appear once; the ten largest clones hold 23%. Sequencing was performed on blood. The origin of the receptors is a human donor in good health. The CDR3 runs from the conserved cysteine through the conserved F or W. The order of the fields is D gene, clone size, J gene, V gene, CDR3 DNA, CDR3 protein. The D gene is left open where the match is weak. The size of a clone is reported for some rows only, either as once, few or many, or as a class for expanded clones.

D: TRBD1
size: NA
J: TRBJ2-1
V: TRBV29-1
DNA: TGCAGCGTTGTTGACAGGGAACGGCGATCGGGCCTTGAGCAGTTCTTC
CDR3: CSVVDRERRSGLEQFF

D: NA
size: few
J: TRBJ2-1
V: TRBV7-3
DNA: TGTGCCAGCAGCTCACTAGGGGGGGGATACAATGAGCAGTTCTTC
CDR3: CASSSLGGGYNEQFF

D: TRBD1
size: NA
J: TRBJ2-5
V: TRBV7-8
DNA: TGTGCCAGCAGCACCCAGACAGGGGCTAGGTCCGGTGAGACCCAGTACTTC
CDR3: CASSTQTGARSGETQYF

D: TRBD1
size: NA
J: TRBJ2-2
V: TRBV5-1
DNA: TGCGCCAGCAGCTTCTTAACCCCGGGACAGGGGTACACCGGGGAGCTGTTTTTT
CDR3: CASSFLTPGQGYTGELFF

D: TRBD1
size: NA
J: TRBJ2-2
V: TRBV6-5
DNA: TGTGCCAGCAGTTACACCAGACAGGGAAACGGGGAGCTGTTTTTT
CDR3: CASSYTRQGNGELFF

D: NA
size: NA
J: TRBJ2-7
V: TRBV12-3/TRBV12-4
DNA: TGTGCCAGCAGTTCAGGGAGCGTCGAGCAGTACTTC
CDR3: CASSSGSVEQYF

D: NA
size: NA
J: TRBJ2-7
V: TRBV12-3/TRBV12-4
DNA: TGTGCCAGCAGTCGTACCGGAGGTTTACGGTACGAGCAGTACTTC
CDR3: CASSRTGGLRYEQYF

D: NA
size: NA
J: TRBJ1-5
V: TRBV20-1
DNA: TGCAGTGCCAGAGCCCCCGGTAGGGTCAATCAGCCCCAGCATTTT
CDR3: CSARAPGRVNQPQHF

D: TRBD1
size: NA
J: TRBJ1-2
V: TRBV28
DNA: TGTGCCAGCAAGATGGACAGGATTGGTTCCTACACCTTC
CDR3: CASKMDRIGSYTF

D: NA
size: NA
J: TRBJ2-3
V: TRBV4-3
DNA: TGCGCCAGCAGCCAAGAATTACAGAGGACAGATACGCAGTATTTT
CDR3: CASSQELQRTDTQYF

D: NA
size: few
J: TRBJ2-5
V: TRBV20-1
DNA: TGCAGTGCTAGAGGATCATCTATCCAAGAGACCCAGTACTTC
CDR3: CSARGSSIQETQYF

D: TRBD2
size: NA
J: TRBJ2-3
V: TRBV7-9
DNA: TGTGCCAGCAGCTTAAGTCTAGCGGGGGGACCTAGCACAGATACGCAGTATTTT
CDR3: CASSLSLAGGPSTDTQYF

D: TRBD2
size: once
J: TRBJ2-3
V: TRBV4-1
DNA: TGCGCCAGCAGCTCGTACCCGGGACTAGCGAATCCTCTCAGCACAGATACGCAGTATTTT
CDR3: CASSSYPGLANPLSTDTQYF

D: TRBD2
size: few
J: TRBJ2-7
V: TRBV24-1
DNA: TGTGCCACTATGACTAGCGTCTACGAGCAGTACTTC
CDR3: CATMTSVYEQYF

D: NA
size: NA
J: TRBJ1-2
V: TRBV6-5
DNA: TGTGCCAGCAGCCCAAATACAGGGTTCGTCTATGGCTACACCTTC
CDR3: CASSPNTGFVYGYTF

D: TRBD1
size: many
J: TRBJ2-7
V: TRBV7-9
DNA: TGTGCCAGCAGCCCGCGGGACAGGGACCCCTACGAGCAGTACTTC
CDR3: CASSPRDRDPYEQYF

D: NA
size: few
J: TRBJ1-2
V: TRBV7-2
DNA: TGTGCCAGCAGCTTCAACCGGGACACCTTTAACTATGGCTACACCTTC
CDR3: CASSFNRDTFNYGYTF

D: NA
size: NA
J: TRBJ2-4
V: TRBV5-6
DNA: TGTGCCAGCAGCTTGAGGGCAGAAGGGAACATTCAGTACTTC
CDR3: CASSLRAEGNIQYF

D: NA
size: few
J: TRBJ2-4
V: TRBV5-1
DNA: TGCGCCAGCAGCTTGGCCCCCAGGACGGGTGACATTCAGTACTTC
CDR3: CASSLAPRTGDIQYF

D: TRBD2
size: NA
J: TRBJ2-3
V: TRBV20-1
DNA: TGCAGTGCTAGCGGGTCCCTAGCGGGGGGGGTCACAGATACGCAGTATTTT
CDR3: CSASGSLAGGVTDTQYF

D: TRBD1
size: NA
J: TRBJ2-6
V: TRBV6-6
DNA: TGTGCCAGCAACATAGACAGGGTGGCTGGGGCCAACGTCCTGACTTTC
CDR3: CASNIDRVAGANVLTF

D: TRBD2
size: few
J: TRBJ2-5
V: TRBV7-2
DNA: TGTGCCAGCAGCTTACATAGCGGGGAGACCCAGTACTTC
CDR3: CASSLHSGETQYF